These 18 T cell receptor beta chains share one sample of origin, sequenced in a study of beta chain features in type 1 diabetes. Regarding the study as a whole: Type 1 diabetes patients had TCRB CDR3s that were shorter (moderately but significantly so) in all four CD4+ subsets.

The antigens for these receptors are not known. The investigators reverse transcribed all of the isolated RNA, so they sequenced expressed TCRB transcripts. Method: immunoSEQ multiplex PCR; TCRdb's copy keeps in-frame clones and lacks some. The data show some 640,000 clones, with about 14% seen just once and just under 0.04% held by the top ten. Sequenced sample: naive CD4+ T cells from blood. All receptors derive from a man younger than 35 with type 1 diabetes.

In its sample, this clone was seen a few times. V usage is TRBV13 and J usage is TRBJ2-3; D is undetermined. This CDR3 contains 11 residues. From germline, CDR1 is PRHDT and CDR2 FYEKMQ (reference sequence). V dropped 5 bases and J dropped 6 bases, with 6 bases sitting between them. Here the CDR3 DNA reads TGTGCCAGCAGCCCTTGGGATACGCAGTATTTT. This codes for CASSPWDTQYF.

This clone was detected a few times. The chain employs TRBV28 and TRBJ2-7; D is ambiguous. The CDR3 consists of 16 residues. The germline V gene encodes CDR1 MDHEN and CDR2 SYDVKM. Trimming took off 3 bases at V and 4 bases at J, with 19 bases between the two ends. The CDR3 DNA reads TGTGCCAGCAGTTTGGACGCCGCGACAAAACGGTACGAGCAGTACTTC. As protein: CASSLDAATKRYEQYF.

This clone was seen more than once but under ten times. The CDR3 loop reads CASSQDRVVEQYF. The CDR3 bases are TGCGCCAGCAGCCAAGATCGGGTCGTCGAGCAGTACTTC. The chain uses TRBV4-1 and TRBJ2-7, with D hard to call. CDR3 length equals 13 residues. V lost 0 bases, J lost 6 bases, and 9 bases lay in between. In germline, CDR1 is MGHRA, CDR2 YSYEKL.

The V and J genes are TRBV6-1 and TRBJ2-7; the D is unclear. The CDR3 totals 13 residues. Germline CDR1 and CDR2: MNHNS and SASEGT. Between the trimmed V and J ends, which lost 6 bases and 7 bases, there was a span of 16 bases. The CDR3 is CASRLSFSEEQYF. The CDR3 region has the DNA TGTGCCAGCAGACTATCCTTTTCAGAGGAGCAGTACTTC.

This clone was observed a few times. CDR3 protein: CAWSPGRRNYGYTF. CDR3 nucleotides: TGTGCCTGGAGTCCGGGACGTAGGAACTATGGCTACACCTTC. This sequence joins TRBV30 and TRBJ1-2, with D possibly being TRBD1 (5 bases). The CDR3 consists of 14 residues. V dropped 2 bases and J dropped 2 bases, with 12 bases sitting between them. Germline V lookup: CDR1 GTSNPN, CDR2 SVGIG (reference sequence).

This sequence joins TRBV29-1 and TRBJ1-4, with 7 bases lining up with TRBD1. Germline values: CDR1 SQVTM, CDR2 ANQGSEA. V lost 6 bases to trimming and J lost 4 bases; unmatched junction nucleotides: 5. This CDR3 is built from 13 residues. The CDR3 bases are TGCAGCGTGCGACAGGGTTATAATGAAAAACTGTTTTTT. This gives the protein CSVRQGYNEKLFF.

The table lists this clone with a few counts. J is TRBJ2-1 and V is TRBV29-1, with 8 nucleotides matching TRBD2. The V gene's germline CDR1 is SQVTM and CDR2 ANQGSEA. CDR3 size: 13 residues. The CDR3 DNA follows: TGCAGTTCTTCCCGGGGGGGCTACAATGAGCAGTTCTTC. Its translation is CSSSRGGYNEQFF.

This chain connects TRBV28 to TRBJ2-7; no clear D. The CDR3 consists of 15 residues. Germline CDR1 is MDHEN and CDR2 is SYDVKM. The V gene lost 4 bases and the J gene lost 0 bases, with 13 bases spanning the gap. CDR3 nucleotides: TGTGCCAGCAGTTACCCGACGGGCAACTCCTACGAGCAGTACTTC. Its protein is CASSYPTGNSYEQYF.

The chain employs TRBV4-2 and TRBJ2-7; the D gene is possibly TRBD1 (5 bases). This CDR3 is 15 amino acids long. Per germline, CDR1 LGHNA and CDR2 YNFKEQ. The V end was cut by 0 bases, the J end by 3 bases, with 12 bases between. The CDR3 protein is CASSQERTQGYEQYF. CDR3 nucleotide sequence: TGTGCCAGCAGCCAAGAAAGGACGCAGGGCTACGAGCAGTACTTC.

A few counts support this clone. The rearrangement uses TRBV30 and TRBJ1-5; D gene uncertain. Trimming left V 1 base short and J 10 bases short, with 17 bases between. Looked up from germline, CDR1 is GTSNPN and CDR2 is SVGIG (reference sequence). The CDR3 loop spans 14 amino acids. The CDR3, as DNA: TGTGCCTGGAGTGCGGGAGGACTAATCAGCCCCCAGCATTTT. This translates into CAWSAGGLISPQHF.

V gene TRBV7-2 combines with J gene TRBJ2-3; 7 nucleotides match TRBD1. The CDR3 contains 16 residues. Germline lookup yields CDR1 SGHTA and CDR2 FQGNSA. J was trimmed by 0 bases and V by 3 bases; bases with no gene match: 6. The CDR3: CASSFPGTASTDTQYF. Here the CDR3 DNA reads TGTGCCAGCAGCTTCCCCGGGACAGCAAGCACAGATACGCAGTATTTT.

The rearrangement uses TRBV29-1 and TRBJ2-1, with D possibly being TRBD1 or TRBD2 (5 bases each). The CDR3 covers 15 residues. Germline-derived CDR1 and CDR2 are SQVTM and ANQGSEA. Trimming left V 1 base short and J 2 bases short, with 12 bases between. The CDR3 protein is CSVEARDQTYNEQFF. The DNA of the CDR3 is TGCAGCGTTGAAGCGAGGGACCAAACCTACAATGAGCAGTTCTTC.

This clone was detected only a few times. The gene calls are TRBV2 and TRBJ1-2; D gene unclear. The CDR3 runs to 11 residues. Trimming cost V 6 bases and J 6 bases, with 8 bases left between them. The V gene's germline CDR1 is SNHLY and CDR2 FYNNEI. CDR3 residues: CASRDENGYTF. The CDR3 DNA follows: TGTGCCAGCAGGGACGAAAATGGCTACACCTTC.

The chain couples TRBV28 to TRBJ2-7; tentative D call: TRBD2 (5 bases). The germline V and J ends were trimmed by 5 bases and 3 bases, with 11 bases remaining between them. The CDR3 spans 13 residues. Germline loops: CDR1 MDHEN, CDR2 SYDVKM. This CDR3 is CASSVGGGYEQYF. The CDR3 DNA sequence: TGTGCCAGCAGTGTCGGAGGAGGCTACGAGCAGTACTTC.

The chain uses TRBV7-2 and TRBJ2-7; D unclear. Germline CDR1 is SGHTA and CDR2 is FQGNSA. V lost 5 bases to trimming and J lost 0 bases, with 14 bases between them. The CDR3 sequence is 15 residues long. The CDR3: CASSPLGYGSYEQYF. CDR3 nucleotide sequence: TGTGCCAGCAGCCCACTTGGGTACGGCTCCTACGAGCAGTACTTC.

The chain links TRBV7-9 to TRBJ2-1; 7 bases fit TRBD2. V lost 2 bases to trimming and J lost 2 bases; unmatched junction nucleotides: 3. The germline V gene has CDR1 SEHNR and CDR2 FQNEAQ (reference sequence). There are 15 residues in the CDR3. The CDR3 bases are TGTGCCAGCAGCTTAATTGGACTAGCCTACAATGAGCAGTTCTTC. This translates into CASSLIGLAYNEQFF.

Concerning this clone itself: The sample contains more than one DNA sequence encoding this CDR3. This chain uses TRBV2 with TRBJ1-5, with D possibly matching TRBD1 (5 bases). Germline assignment: CDR1 SNHLY and CDR2 FYNNEI. The CDR3 extends over 15 amino acids. The V and J ends lost 4 bases and 1 base respectively, with 11 bases between them. CDR3 in DNA: TGTGCCAGCAGTGGCCAGGGAGGGAGCAATCAGCCCCAGCATTTT. Translation gives CASSGQGGSNQPQHF.

This clone was detected only a few times. The rearrangement uses TRBV18 and TRBJ1-6, with D possibly TRBD1 on 6 matching bases. Trimming cost V 3 bases and J 5 bases, with 14 bases left between them. The germline V gene encodes CDR1 KGHSH and CDR2 LQKENI. CDR3 length: 16 residues. The DNA for the CDR3 is TGTGCCAGCTCACCCAGGGGAGTCGTTGATAATTCACCCCTCCACTTT. Its translation: CASSPRGVVDNSPLHF.